These 5 T cell receptor beta chains share one sample of origin, sequenced in a study of blood T cell repertoires in COVID-19. Data came from immunoSEQ multiplex PCR; TCRdb stores just in-frame clones and leaves some out. The sample comprises roughly 70,000 clones, about 89% of which are singletons, and 2.6% rests with the top ten. Sequencing input: peripheral blood. These receptors originate from a man aged 50-59 years with COVID-19, enrolled during active disease.

The V and J genes are TRBV2 and TRBJ1-5, with 9 bases aligning to TRBD1. Germline V gene lookup returns CDR1 SNHLY and CDR2 FYNNEI. The trim removed 6 bases at V and 7 bases at J, leaving 7 bases unmatched. The CDR3 sequence is 14 residues long. The CDR3 sequence is CASRGTGQGQPQHF. The CDR3 region has the DNA TGTGCCAGCAGGGGGACAGGGCAAGGGCAGCCCCAGCATTTT.

V and J are TRBV7-3 and TRBJ1-1; D perhaps matches TRBD1 (6 bases). This CDR3 has 13 residues. V lost 1 base, J lost 3 bases, and 6 bases lay in between. Germline-derived CDR1 and CDR2 are SGHTA and FQGTGA. CDR3 protein: CASSLKGDTEAFF. The CDR3, as DNA: TGTGCCAGCAGCTTAAAGGGGGACACTGAAGCTTTCTTT.

The rearrangement uses TRBV27 and TRBJ2-3; D unclear. The CDR3 extends over 14 amino acids. Deletions cut 2 bases from V and 2 bases from J, with 8 bases between. CDR1 is MNHEY and CDR2 is SMNVEV in the germline V gene (reference sequence). The CDR3 sequence: CASSLNWFTDTQYF. CDR3 nucleotides: TGTGCCAGCAGTTTAAACTGGTTCACAGATACGCAGTATTTT.

This chain uses TRBV6-2 or TRBV6-3 with TRBJ1-1, with D perhaps TRBD1 (5 bases). Trimming left V 5 bases short and J 3 bases short, with 7 bases between. Per germline, CDR1 MNHEY and CDR2 SVGEGT. This CDR3 comprises 12 residues. The CDR3, as DNA: TGTGCCAGCAGTGCAGGGTACACTGAAGCTTTCTTT. This gives the protein CASSAGYTEAFF.

The chain carries TRBV3-1 (or the pseudogene TRBV3-2) and TRBJ2-3; no definite D call. From germline, CDR1 is LGHDT and CDR2 YNNKEL (reference sequence). The CDR3 consists of 14 residues. Trimming stripped 0 bases from V and 1 base from J, with 5 bases between. Here the CDR3 reads CASSQETGTDTQYF. DNA of the CDR3: TGTGCCAGCAGCCAAGAGACTGGCACAGATACGCAGTATTTT.